The 23 T cell receptor beta chains below come from one sample, sequenced in a study of blood T cell repertoires in COVID-19. Assay: immunoSEQ multiplex PCR; the TCRdb copy retains only in-frame clones and omits some. This sample yields hundreds of thousands of clones, of which more than 75% are seen a single time; about 2.5% belongs to the top ten. The sample consisted of peripheral blood. These receptors came from a woman aged 55 to 70 with COVID-19, enrolled during active disease.

The chain couples TRBV5-5 to TRBJ1-6; a possible D gene is TRBD1 (5 bases). V was clipped by 2 bases and J by 3 bases, with 12 bases between them. Germline V CDR1 and CDR2: SGHKS, YYEKEE (reference sequence). The CDR3 consists of 16 residues. CDR3 region: CASSLNPQGYNSPLHF. CDR3 bases: TGTGCCAGCAGCTTAAACCCCCAGGGCTATAATTCACCCCTCCACTTT.

V and J are TRBV5-1 and TRBJ1-1, with a weak D call TRBD1 (6 bases). V was shortened by 1 base and J by 4 bases, with 17 bases between the two germline ends. The CDR3 is 16 amino acids. CDR1 is SGHRS and CDR2 is YFSETQ in the germline V gene. CDR3 in DNA: TGCGCCAGCAGCTTGCATGGGGGGGCGCGGAGCACTGAAGCTTTCTTT. Protein product: CASSLHGGARSTEAFF.

The rearrangement joins TRBV28 to TRBJ2-3; 10 bases map to TRBD2. Trimming at V came to 2 bases and at J to 2 bases, leaving 4 bases not matched to a gene. The CDR3 extends over 16 amino acids. Germline-derived CDR1 and CDR2 are MDHEN and SYDVKM. The DNA for the CDR3 is TGTGCCAGCAGTTTAGCCGGGACTAGCGACACAGATACGCAGTATTTT. Translation: CASSLAGTSDTDTQYF.

This clone was seen a single time. Other DNA sequences of this sample code for an identical CDR3. This chain joins TRBV18 and TRBJ2-2, with 7 bases lining up with TRBD2. Trimming at V came to 3 bases and at J to 0 bases, leaving 1 base not matched to a gene. The CDR3 length is 15 residues. The germline CDR1 and CDR2 sequences are KGHSH and LQKENI. The CDR3 nucleotides read TGTGCCAGCTCACCGGCGGGGGCGAACACCGGGGAGCTGTTTTTT. Translating gives CASSPAGANTGELFF.

The chain joins TRBV7-9 to TRBJ1-1; 7 positions match TRBD1. Trimming removed 5 bases from V and 2 bases from J; junction bases left unmatched: 5. The CDR3 covers 14 residues. Germline V gives CDR1 SEHNR, CDR2 FQNEAQ (reference sequence). The CDR3 DNA sequence: TGTGCCAGCAGCCAGGGACAGACTAACACTGAAGCTTTCTTT. This codes for CASSQGQTNTEAFF.

This chain joins TRBV19 and TRBJ1-1; TRBD1 aligns across 7 bases. The CDR3 has 17 amino acids. From germline, CDR1 is LNHDA and CDR2 SQIVND (reference sequence). Trimming removed 5 bases from V and 0 bases from J; junction bases left unmatched: 12. DNA for the CDR3: TGTGCCAGTAGTTTCCAACAGGGGTGGGACTTGAACACTGAAGCTTTCTTT. This encodes CASSFQQGWDLNTEAFF.

This sequence joins TRBV4-2 and TRBJ2-6, with 7 bases that match TRBD1. Looked up from germline, CDR1 is LGHNA and CDR2 is YNFKEQ. The V and J ends lost 0 bases and 3 bases, in that order; junction bases with no gene match: 2. The CDR3 has 16 amino acids. The CDR3 protein is CASSQERQGGANVLTF. The CDR3 DNA reads TGTGCCAGCAGCCAAGAAAGACAGGGTGGGGCCAACGTCCTGACTTTC.

The genes are TRBV27 and TRBJ1-6, with a weak D call TRBD1 (5 bases). Trimming took off 3 bases at V and 0 bases at J, with 18 bases between the two ends. The CDR3 consists of 19 residues. CDR1 and CDR2 from the germline V gene are MNHEY and SMNVEV (reference sequence). The CDR3 protein is CASSLERGLTNSYNSPLHF. DNA for the CDR3: TGTGCCAGCAGTTTGGAAAGGGGACTCACTAACTCCTATAATTCACCCCTCCACTTT.

The V gene is TRBV4-1, the J gene TRBJ2-7; a possible D gene is TRBD1 (5 bases). Trimming removed 4 bases from V and 1 base from J, with 14 bases in between. The CDR3 extends over 15 amino acids. Germline CDR1 and CDR2: MGHRA and YSYEKL. CDR3 nucleotides: TGCGCCAGCAGCCGTCAGAGCAGGGAATCCTACGAGCAGTACTTC. It is translated as CASSRQSRESYEQYF.

CDR3 loop: CASSQGGQGPDTQYF. For the CDR3, the DNA is TGTGCCAGCAGCCAAGGAGGACAGGGGCCAGATACGCAGTATTTT. The J gene is TRBJ2-3, the V gene TRBV4-2, with 9 bases that match TRBD1. The CDR3 is made up of 15 amino acids. Germline V CDR1 and CDR2: LGHNA, YNFKEQ. V trimming: 1 base; J trimming: 4 bases; junction bases outside the gene matches: 3.

The chain employs TRBV9 and TRBJ1-6, with 8 bases identical to TRBD1. CDR1 and CDR2 from the germline V gene are SGDLS and YYNGEE. The CDR3 contains 14 residues. V lost 3 bases to trimming and J lost 10 bases; unmatched junction nucleotides: 6. The CDR3, as DNA: TGTGCCAGCAGCGCACAGGGGGGTGTCTCACCCCTCCACTTT. It yields the protein CASSAQGGVSPLHF.

The chain couples TRBV7-3 to TRBJ1-1; possibly TRBD1 for D (6 bases). Germline CDR1 and CDR2: SGHTA and FQGTGA. Trimming removed 5 bases from V and 5 bases from J, with 12 bases in between. The CDR3 covers 13 residues. DNA of the CDR3: TGTGCCAGCAGCGCACACAGGGCGACTGAAGCTTTCTTT. Protein: CASSAHRATEAFF.

The chain carries TRBV5-1 and TRBJ1-1; D is uncertain. The V gene lost 1 base and the J gene lost 0 bases, with 7 bases spanning the gap. Germline V gives CDR1 SGHRS, CDR2 YFSETQ. The CDR3 extends over 14 amino acids. The DNA for the CDR3 is TGCGCCAGCAGCTTGATCCCTATGAACACTGAAGCTTTCTTT. Its translation: CASSLIPMNTEAFF.

The J gene is TRBJ2-5, the V gene TRBV5-1, with 8 bases matching TRBD1. After removal of 9 bases from V and 2 bases from J, the junction contained 6 bases not matched to a gene. Germline V lookup: CDR1 SGHRS, CDR2 YFSETQ. The CDR3 spans 13 residues. The DNA for the CDR3 is TGCGCCACCTCTGGGACAGGACAAGAGACCCAGTACTTC. Its translation: CATSGTGQETQYF.

This clone showed up just a few times. The chain carries TRBV10-3 and TRBJ1-6; TRBD1 aligns across 7 bases. The junction had 4 bases not matched to a gene; V was cut back by 8 bases and J by 9 bases. The germline gives CDR1 ENHRY, CDR2 SYGVKD. The CDR3 spans 12 residues. CDR3 DNA sequence: TGTGCCATCGGGACAGATCGTTCACCCCTCCACTTT. It translates to CAIGTDRSPLHF.

The chain employs TRBV18 and TRBJ2-1; D is ambiguous. The CDR3 runs 14 residues. Germline CDR1 is KGHSH and CDR2 is LQKENI. The V end was cut by 3 bases, the J end by 4 bases, with 10 bases between. CDR3 in amino acids: CASSPNPGYNEQFF. CDR3 in DNA: TGTGCCAGCTCACCCAACCCCGGGTACAATGAGCAGTTCTTC.

V usage is TRBV5-4 and J usage is TRBJ1-1; 7 bases align to TRBD1. V lost 4 bases, J lost 2 bases, and 8 bases stayed unmatched. This CDR3 comprises 15 residues. The germline CDR1 and CDR2 sequences are SGHNT and YYREEE (reference sequence). CDR3 sequence: CASSGAGTANTEAFF. The DNA of the CDR3 is TGTGCCAGCAGCGGCGCCGGGACAGCAAACACTGAAGCTTTCTTT.

This rearrangement joins TRBV6-5 to TRBJ1-3; 8 nucleotides agree with TRBD1. V shed 0 bases, J shed 4 bases, and the junction held 5 bases outside the gene matches. This CDR3 is built from 16 residues. Germline V CDR1 and CDR2: MNHEY, SVGAGI. The chain's CDR3 is CASSYSSRGLGNTIYF. The CDR3 DNA reads TGTGCCAGCAGTTACTCGAGCAGGGGGCTGGGAAACACCATATATTTT.

The V gene is TRBV18, the J gene TRBJ2-4; maybe TRBD2 (5 bases). The ends were cut back, 3 bases at V and 0 bases at J, with 12 bases in the middle. CDR1 and CDR2 from the germline V gene are KGHSH and LQKENI. CDR3 length equals 16 residues. CDR3 DNA sequence: TGTGCCAGCTCACCCAGTTTCGGGATAGCCAAAAACATTCAGTACTTC. This codes for CASSPSFGIAKNIQYF.

This clone has only a few counts. This chain uses TRBV18 with TRBJ2-7; D is unresolved. The CDR3 is 13 amino acids. Germline V gives CDR1 KGHSH, CDR2 LQKENI. Trimming took off 3 bases at V and 4 bases at J, with 10 bases between the two ends. For the CDR3, the DNA is TGTGCCAGCTCACCCCCCTTCGGGTACGAGCAGTACTTC. The encoded protein is CASSPPFGYEQYF.

This sequence joins TRBV27 and TRBJ1-1, with D perhaps matching TRBD1 (5 bases). Trimming removed 6 bases from V and 2 bases from J, with 16 bases in between. Germline-derived CDR1 and CDR2 are MNHEY and SMNVEV (reference sequence). There are 15 residues in the CDR3. In DNA, the CDR3 is TGTGCCAGCAGGAACGGGGGATCGGGTAACACTGAAGCTTTCTTT. Amino acids: CASRNGGSGNTEAFF.

CDR3 in amino acids: CASSVGVQGAPYF. CDR3 DNA: TGTGCCAGCAGCGTAGGCGTCCAGGGGGCCCCGTACTTC. This sequence joins TRBV9 and TRBJ2-5, with 8 bases lining up with TRBD1. Germline CDR1 and CDR2: SGDLS and YYNGEE. Germline trimming cut 0 bases from V and 13 bases from J; bases unmatched to any gene: 8. The CDR3 sequence is 13 residues long.

The V call is TRBV28, the J call TRBJ1-1, with 9 bases lining up with TRBD1. The V and J ends lost 5 bases and 11 bases, in that order; junction bases with no gene match: 6. Germline CDR1 reads MDHEN; CDR2 reads SYDVKM. This CDR3 contains 12 residues. The CDR3 nucleotides are TGTGCCAGCAGTCCTGGACAGGGGTATGCTTTCTTT. Residues: CASSPGQGYAFF.